This T cell receptor beta chain was recorded in a study of cytomegalovirus exposure and HLA in healthy donors. The PCR was carried out with 60 Vbeta primers and 13 Jbeta primers. This table comes from immunoSEQ multiplex PCR, and its TCRdb copy is limited to in-frame clones, with some not included. The sample has approximately 180,000 clones; under 85% are singletons. In regard to this clone: What it binds is not known.

Findings of the study overall: In a later analysis, TCR beta V- and J-gene trimming was associated with a missense DCLRE1C variant.

The V and J ends lost 0 bases and 1 base respectively, with 9 bases between them. Germline values: CDR1 SGHRS, CDR2 YFSETQ. This CDR3 spans 15 amino acids. Sequencing used PBMCs. The chain joins TRBV5-1 to TRBJ2-3, with D possibly matching TRBD2 (5 bases). The clonotype comes from a human donor in good health. CDR3 residues: CASSLAGSGTDTQYF. Here the CDR3 DNA reads TGCGCCAGCAGCTTGGCTGGTAGCGGCACAGATACGCAGTATTTT.